These 2 T cell receptor beta chains originate from one sample sequenced in a study of regulatory T cells in long-lasting Graves disease. For TCR beta, libraries came from iRepertoire HTBI primers and Arm-PCR of CDR3 regions. TCRdb re-called the multiplex PCR reads through MiXCR, storing one row per CDR3 protein. The sample includes under 300,000 distinct CDR3 sequences, 20% to 25% of them seen just once. Time point denoted: newly diagnosed GD, antithyroid drugs for less than 3 months. Researchers made the TCR library from RNA that was extracted from PBMCs. The sequencing here drew on peripheral blood mononuclear cells (PBMCs), taken at new diagnosis, from a patient treated with antithyroid drugs. Receptor source: a female donor with Graves disease.

In this sample, this clonotype turned up many times. The V and J genes are TRBV6-1 and TRBJ2-7; 8 bases are shared with TRBD2. After removal of 6 bases from V and 7 bases from J, the junction contained 8 bases not matched to a gene. The germline V gene has CDR1 MNHNS and CDR2 SASEGT. The CDR3 consists of 13 residues. The CDR3, as DNA: TGTGCCAGCAGCGCCCTCGGGGGGGGTGAGCAGTACTTC. This encodes CASSALGGGEQYF.

This clonotype was counted once. The chain couples TRBV6-2 or TRBV6-3 to TRBJ1-4; D perhaps matches TRBD1 (6 bases). V lost 5 bases, J lost 0 bases, and 13 bases lay in between. The germline V gene has CDR1 MNHEY and CDR2 SVGEGT. The CDR3 consists of 16 residues. The CDR3 here is CASSKDRHSTNEKLFF. The CDR3 nucleotides read TGTGCCAGCAGTAAGGACAGACACTCAACTAATGAAAAACTGTTTTTT.